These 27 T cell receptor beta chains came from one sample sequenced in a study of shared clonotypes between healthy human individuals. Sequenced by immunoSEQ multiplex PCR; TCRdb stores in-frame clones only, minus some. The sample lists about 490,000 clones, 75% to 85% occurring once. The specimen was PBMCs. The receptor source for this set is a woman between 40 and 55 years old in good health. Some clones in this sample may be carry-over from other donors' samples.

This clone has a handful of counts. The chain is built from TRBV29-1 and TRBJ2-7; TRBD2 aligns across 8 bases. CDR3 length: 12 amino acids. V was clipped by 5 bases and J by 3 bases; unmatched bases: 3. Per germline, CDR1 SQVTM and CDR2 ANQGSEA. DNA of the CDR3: TGCAGCGTTCGGCTAGCGGGCTACGAGCAGTACTTC. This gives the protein CSVRLAGYEQYF.

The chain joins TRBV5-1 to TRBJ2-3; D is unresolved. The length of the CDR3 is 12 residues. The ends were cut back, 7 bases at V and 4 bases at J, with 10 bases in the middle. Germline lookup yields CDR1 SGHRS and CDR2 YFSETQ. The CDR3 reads CASGLSSDTQYF. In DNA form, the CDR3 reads TGCGCCAGCGGCCTATCCTCAGATACGCAGTATTTT.

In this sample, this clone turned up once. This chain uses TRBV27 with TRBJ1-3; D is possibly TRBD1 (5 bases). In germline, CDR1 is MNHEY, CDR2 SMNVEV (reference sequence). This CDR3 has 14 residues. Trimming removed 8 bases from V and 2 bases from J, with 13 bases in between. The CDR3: CASGTQGAGNTIYF. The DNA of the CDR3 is TGTGCCAGCGGAACTCAGGGCGCTGGAAACACCATATATTTT.

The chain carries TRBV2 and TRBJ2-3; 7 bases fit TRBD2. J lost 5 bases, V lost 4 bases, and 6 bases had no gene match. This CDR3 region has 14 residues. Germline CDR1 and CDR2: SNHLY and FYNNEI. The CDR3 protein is CASSVRASGDTQYF. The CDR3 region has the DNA TGTGCCAGCAGTGTCCGGGCTAGCGGAGATACGCAGTATTTT.

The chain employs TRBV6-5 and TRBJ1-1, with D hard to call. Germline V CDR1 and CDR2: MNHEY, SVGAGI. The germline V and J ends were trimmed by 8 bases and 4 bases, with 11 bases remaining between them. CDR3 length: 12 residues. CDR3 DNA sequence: TGTGCCAGCGGGAGGGAGGGCACTGAAGCTTTCTTT. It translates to CASGREGTEAFF.

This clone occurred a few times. This chain's CDR3 is CASSYEGEGYGYTF. The DNA of the CDR3 is TGTGCCAGCAGTTACGAGGGAGAAGGCTATGGCTACACCTTC. The genes are TRBV6-6 and TRBJ1-2; D gene unclear. V lost 2 bases and J 4 bases, leaving 11 bases between the germline ends. CDR1 is MNHNY, CDR2 SVGAGI, per germline (reference sequence). This CDR3 comprises 14 residues.

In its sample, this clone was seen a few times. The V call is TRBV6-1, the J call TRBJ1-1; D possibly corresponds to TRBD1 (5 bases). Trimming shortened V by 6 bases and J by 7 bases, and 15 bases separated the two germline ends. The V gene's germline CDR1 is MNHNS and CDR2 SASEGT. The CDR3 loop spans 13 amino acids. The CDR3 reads CASRMRGGGEAFF. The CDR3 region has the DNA TGTGCCAGCAGGATGAGGGGCGGGGGTGAAGCTTTCTTT.

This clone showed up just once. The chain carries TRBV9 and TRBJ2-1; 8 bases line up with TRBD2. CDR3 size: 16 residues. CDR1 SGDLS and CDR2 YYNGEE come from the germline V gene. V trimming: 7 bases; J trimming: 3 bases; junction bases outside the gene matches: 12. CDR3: CASSPLGLAVYNEQFF. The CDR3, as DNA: TGTGCCAGCTCTCCGCTTGGACTAGCTGTCTACAATGAGCAGTTCTTC.

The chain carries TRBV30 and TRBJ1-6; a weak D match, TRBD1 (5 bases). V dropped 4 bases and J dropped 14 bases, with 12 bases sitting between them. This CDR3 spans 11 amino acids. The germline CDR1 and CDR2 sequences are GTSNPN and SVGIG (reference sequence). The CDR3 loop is CAWTQGGALHF. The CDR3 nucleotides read TGTGCCTGGACGCAGGGAGGAGCCCTCCACTTT.

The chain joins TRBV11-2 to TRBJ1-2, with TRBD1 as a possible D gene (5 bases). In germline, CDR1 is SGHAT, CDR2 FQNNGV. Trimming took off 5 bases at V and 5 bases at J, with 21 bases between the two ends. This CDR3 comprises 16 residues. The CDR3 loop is CASSPSFPGDRYGYTF. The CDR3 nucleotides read TGTGCCAGCAGCCCGAGTTTTCCAGGCGACAGATATGGCTACACCTTC.

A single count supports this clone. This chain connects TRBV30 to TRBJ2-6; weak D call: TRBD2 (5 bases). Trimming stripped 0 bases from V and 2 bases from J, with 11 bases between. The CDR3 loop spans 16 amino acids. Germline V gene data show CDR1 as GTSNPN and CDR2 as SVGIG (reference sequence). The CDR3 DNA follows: TGTGCCTGGAGTGTTGTGGGAGTTGCTGGGGCCAACGTCCTGACTTTC. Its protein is CAWSVVGVAGANVLTF.

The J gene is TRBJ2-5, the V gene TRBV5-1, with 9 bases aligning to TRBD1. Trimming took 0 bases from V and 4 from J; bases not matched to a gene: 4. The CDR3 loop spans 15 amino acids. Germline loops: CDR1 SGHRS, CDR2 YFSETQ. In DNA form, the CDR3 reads TGCGCCAGCAGCTTGGCCACGACAGGGGGAGAGACCCAGTACTTC. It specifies CASSLATTGGETQYF.

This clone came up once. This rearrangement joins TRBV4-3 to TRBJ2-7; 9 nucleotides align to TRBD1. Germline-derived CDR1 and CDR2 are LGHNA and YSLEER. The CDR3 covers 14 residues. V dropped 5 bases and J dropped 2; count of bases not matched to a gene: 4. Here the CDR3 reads CASSTRQGAYEQYF. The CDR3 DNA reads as TGCGCCAGCAGCACGCGACAGGGGGCCTACGAGCAGTACTTC.

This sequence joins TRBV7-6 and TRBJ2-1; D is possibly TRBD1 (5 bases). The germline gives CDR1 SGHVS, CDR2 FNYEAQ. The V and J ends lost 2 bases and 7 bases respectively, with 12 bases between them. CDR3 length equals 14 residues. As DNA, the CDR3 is TGTGCCAGCAGCTTAACAGGAGTAGCTAATGAGCAGTTCTTC. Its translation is CASSLTGVANEQFF.

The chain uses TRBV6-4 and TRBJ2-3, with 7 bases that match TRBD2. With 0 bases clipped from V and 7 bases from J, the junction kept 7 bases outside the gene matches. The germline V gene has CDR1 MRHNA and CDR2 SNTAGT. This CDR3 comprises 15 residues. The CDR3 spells CASSDSTGGSHTQYF. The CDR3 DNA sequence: TGTGCCAGCAGTGACTCTACGGGGGGTAGTCATACGCAGTATTTT.

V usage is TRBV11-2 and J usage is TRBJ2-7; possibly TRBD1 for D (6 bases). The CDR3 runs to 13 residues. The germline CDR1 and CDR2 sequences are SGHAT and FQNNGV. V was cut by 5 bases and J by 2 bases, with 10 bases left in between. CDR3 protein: CASSQGQTYEQYF. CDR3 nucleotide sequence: TGTGCCAGCAGCCAGGGACAAACCTACGAGCAGTACTTC.

CDR3 in amino acids: CASSFDFTDTQYF. The CDR3 DNA is TGCGCCAGCAGCTTCGATTTTACAGATACGCAGTATTTT. V usage is TRBV5-1 and J usage is TRBJ2-3; D is uncertain. This CDR3 has 13 residues. Per the germline V gene, CDR1 is SGHRS and CDR2 is YFSETQ. The ends were cut back, 2 bases at V and 3 bases at J, with 7 bases in the middle.

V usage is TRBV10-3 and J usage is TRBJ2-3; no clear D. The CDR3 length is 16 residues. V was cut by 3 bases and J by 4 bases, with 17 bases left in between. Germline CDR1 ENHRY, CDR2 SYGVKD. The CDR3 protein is CAISDLSPGIADTQYF. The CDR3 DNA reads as TGTGCCATCAGTGACCTTTCCCCTGGGATAGCAGATACGCAGTATTTT.

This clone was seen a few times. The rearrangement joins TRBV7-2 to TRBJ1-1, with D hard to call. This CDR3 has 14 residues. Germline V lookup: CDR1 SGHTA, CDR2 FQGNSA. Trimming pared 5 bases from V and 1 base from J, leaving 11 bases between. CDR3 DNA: TGTGCCAGCAGCCGGGGATTAAAGAACACTGAAGCTTTCTTT. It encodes CASSRGLKNTEAFF.

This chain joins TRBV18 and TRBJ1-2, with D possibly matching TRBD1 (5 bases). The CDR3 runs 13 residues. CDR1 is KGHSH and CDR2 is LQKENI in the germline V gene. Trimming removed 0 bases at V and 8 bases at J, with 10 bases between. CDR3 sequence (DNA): TGTGCCAGCTCACCACCGTCAGGGCTGGGCTACACCTTC. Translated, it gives CASSPPSGLGYTF.

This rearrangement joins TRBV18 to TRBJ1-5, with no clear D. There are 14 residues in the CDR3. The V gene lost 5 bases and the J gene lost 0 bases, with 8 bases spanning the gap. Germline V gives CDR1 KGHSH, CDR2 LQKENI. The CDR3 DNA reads TGTGCCAGCTCAAATGGTTATAGCAATCAGCCCCAGCATTTT. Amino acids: CASSNGYSNQPQHF. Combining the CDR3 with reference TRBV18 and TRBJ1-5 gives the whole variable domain NAGVMQNPRHLVRRRGQEARLRCSPMKGHSHVYWYRQLPEEGLKFMVYLQKENIIDESGMPKERFSAEFPKEGPSILRIQQVVRGDSAAYFCASSNGYSNQPQHFGDGTRLSIL.

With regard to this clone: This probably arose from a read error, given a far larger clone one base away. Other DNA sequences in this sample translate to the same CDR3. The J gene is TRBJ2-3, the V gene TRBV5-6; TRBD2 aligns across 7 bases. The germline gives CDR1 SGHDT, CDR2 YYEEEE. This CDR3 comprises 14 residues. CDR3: CASSWAGVPDTQYF. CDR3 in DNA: TGTGCCAGCAGCTGGGCGGGAGTCCCGGATACGCAGTACTTT. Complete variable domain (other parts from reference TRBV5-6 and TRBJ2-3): DAGVTQSPTHLIKTRGQQVTLRCSPKSGHDTVSWYQQALGQGPQFIFQYYEEEERQRGNFPDRFSGHQFPNYSSELNVNALLLGDSALYLCASSWAGVPDTQYFGPGTRLTVL.

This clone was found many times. CDR3 bases: TGTGCCAGCAGTTCAGGGGGCACCGGGGAGCTGTTTTTT. Protein: CASSSGGTGELFF. V usage is TRBV25-1 and J usage is TRBJ2-2, with 7 bases fitting TRBD1. The CDR3 sequence is 13 residues long. The V gene end was trimmed by 5 bases and the J gene end by 4 bases; junction bases not matched to a gene: 1. Germline V gene data show CDR1 as MGHDK and CDR2 as SYGVNS.

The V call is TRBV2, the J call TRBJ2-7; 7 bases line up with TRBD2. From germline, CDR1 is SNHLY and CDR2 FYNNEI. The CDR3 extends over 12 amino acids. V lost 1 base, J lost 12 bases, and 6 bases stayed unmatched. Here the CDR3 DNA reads TGTGCCAGCAGTGAAGTGGCTAGCGGCCCGTACTTC. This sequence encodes CASSEVASGPYF.

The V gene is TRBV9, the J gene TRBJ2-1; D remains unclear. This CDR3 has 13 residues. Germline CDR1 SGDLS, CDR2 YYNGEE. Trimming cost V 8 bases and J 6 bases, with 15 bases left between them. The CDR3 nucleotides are TGTGCCAGTGGTCGCTGGGGTGCCAATGAGCAGTTCTTC. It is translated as CASGRWGANEQFF.

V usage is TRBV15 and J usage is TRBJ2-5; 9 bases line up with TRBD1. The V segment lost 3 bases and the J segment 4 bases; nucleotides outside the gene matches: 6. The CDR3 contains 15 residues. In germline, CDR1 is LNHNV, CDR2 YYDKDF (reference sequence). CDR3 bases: TGTGCCACCAGCAGGGGAACAGGGGGCTTAGAGACCCAGTACTTC. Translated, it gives CATSRGTGGLETQYF.

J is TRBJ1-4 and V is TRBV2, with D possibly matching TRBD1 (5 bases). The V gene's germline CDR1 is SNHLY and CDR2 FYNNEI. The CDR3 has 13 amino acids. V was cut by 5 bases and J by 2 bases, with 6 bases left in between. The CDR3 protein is CASSRDTNEKLFF. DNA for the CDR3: TGTGCCAGCAGTAGGGACACTAATGAAAAACTGTTTTTT.